This T cell receptor (beta chain) was captured by sequencing in a study of T-cell reconstitution after alpha-beta-depleted transplantation in children. Unique molecular identifiers were used to barcode this TCRbeta library. TCRdb re-analysed the PCR reads in MiXCR, keeping a single row per CDR3 protein. The sample includes around 600,000 distinct CDR3 sequences, roughly 23% of them seen just once. This CDR3 has 15 residues. Germline V gene sequence: CDR1 SEHNR, CDR2 FQNEAQ (reference sequence). Trimming removed 1 base from V and 0 bases from J, with 6 bases in between. This clonotype turned up a few times.

The specimen was PBMCs, mostly from graft donor cells, collected 360 days after TCRalphabeta/CD19-depleted stem cell transplant. The sequence derives from a boy less than two years old who had a stem cell transplant for acute myeloid leukemia, so the T cells may come from the graft donor. The chain couples TRBV7-9 to TRBJ1-4; D unresolved. CDR3 region: CASSLVKATNEKLFF. Here the CDR3 DNA reads TGTGCCAGCAGCTTAGTAAAGGCAACTAATGAAAAACTGTTTTTT.